What follows are 14 T cell receptor beta chains derived from one specimen sequenced in a study of blood T cell repertoires in COVID-19. TCRdb keeps only in-frame clones here, not all; method: immunoSEQ multiplex PCR. The profile shows approximately 200,000 clones, about 84% of them singletons. Sequences were obtained from peripheral blood. The receptors derive from a woman older than 75 with COVID-19, enrolled during active disease.

The chain employs TRBV25-1 and TRBJ2-1, with D unclear. V shed 6 bases and J shed 6 bases, with 12 bases lying between them. This CDR3 comprises 13 residues. Per the germline V gene, CDR1 is MGHDK and CDR2 is SYGVNS. The CDR3 reads CASRQAGLNEQFF. The DNA for the CDR3 is TGTGCCAGCAGGCAGGCCGGCCTCAATGAGCAGTTCTTC.

The chain recombines TRBV19 with TRBJ1-6; perhaps TRBD1 as D (6 bases). Germline V CDR1 and CDR2: LNHDA, SQIVND (reference sequence). Trimming pared 4 bases from V and 8 bases from J, leaving 12 bases between. CDR3 length equals 14 residues. The CDR3 sequence: CASSKGGAHSPLHF. DNA of the CDR3: TGTGCCAGTAGTAAGGGGGGGGCTCATTCACCCCTCCACTTT. Full variable domain (missing parts from reference TRBV19 and TRBJ1-6): DGGITQSPKYLFRKEGQNVTLSCEQNLNHDAMYWYRQDPGQGLRLIYYSQIVNDFQKGDIAEGYSVSREKKESFPLTVTSAQKNPTAFYLCASSKGGAHSPLHFGNGTRLTVT.

V gene TRBV6-6 combines with J gene TRBJ1-5; 7 nucleotides align to TRBD1. Germline CDR1 is MNHNY and CDR2 is SVGAGI (reference sequence). This CDR3 is 13 amino acids long. V lost 5 bases, J lost 6 bases, and 4 bases stayed unmatched. Here the CDR3 DNA reads TGTGCCAGCAGTCGACAGGGCAGTCAGCCCCAGCATTTT. Its protein is CASSRQGSQPQHF.

This chain links TRBV6-5 with TRBJ2-7, with TRBD2 identical over 7 bases. The CDR3 is made up of 15 amino acids. The trim removed 8 bases at V and 0 bases at J, leaving 10 bases unmatched. Germline V CDR1 and CDR2: MNHEY, SVGAGI. The CDR3 bases are TGTGCCAGCGGGAGGGGAGGGCAGAGCTCCTACGAGCAGTACTTC. Translating it yields CASGRGGQSSYEQYF.

The rearrangement links TRBV5-1 to TRBJ1-2; D remains ambiguous. V gave up 5 bases and J gave up 2 bases, with 10 bases separating them. The CDR3 is 13 residues long. Germline V lookup: CDR1 SGHRS, CDR2 YFSETQ. CDR3 protein: CASRRDRNYGYTF. For the CDR3, the DNA is TGCGCCAGCAGACGGGATCGGAACTATGGCTACACCTTC.

This chain links TRBV6-5 with TRBJ1-4, with D possibly matching TRBD1 (5 bases). Trimming removed 6 bases from V and 5 bases from J, with 16 bases in between. In germline, CDR1 is MNHEY, CDR2 SVGAGI. CDR3 length: 15 amino acids. The CDR3 loop is CASSKDGGRNEKLFF. The CDR3 DNA reads as TGTGCCAGCAGCAAGGACGGGGGAAGGAATGAAAAACTGTTTTTT.

This clone was seen a single time. The CDR3 here is CASSPNRQDQPQHF. The DNA for the CDR3 is TGTGCCAGCTCACCGAACAGGCAAGATCAGCCCCAGCATTTT. The chain joins TRBV18 to TRBJ1-5, with D tentatively TRBD1 (5 bases). Per germline, CDR1 KGHSH and CDR2 LQKENI. The length of the CDR3 is 14 residues. Trimming took 3 bases from V and 5 from J, leaving 11 bases between them.

V gene TRBV5-1 combines with J gene TRBJ1-1; D not certain. This CDR3 is built from 14 residues. Germline CDR1 SGHRS, CDR2 YFSETQ. The ends were cut back, 5 bases at V and 1 base at J, with 12 bases in the middle. The CDR3 is CASSHDTRNTEAFF. CDR3 in DNA: TGCGCCAGCAGTCATGATACACGGAACACTGAAGCTTTCTTT.

This sequence joins TRBV29-1 and TRBJ1-1; weak D call: TRBD1 (5 bases). V shed 7 bases and J shed 1 base, with 16 bases lying between them. The CDR3 extends over 14 amino acids. Germline-derived CDR1 and CDR2 are SQVTM and ANQGSEA. CDR3 residues: CSGSGGESNTEAFF. The DNA of the CDR3 is TGCAGCGGTTCGGGGGGGGAGTCGAACACTGAAGCTTTCTTT.

The chain carries TRBV7-9 and TRBJ2-6, with D possibly being TRBD2 (6 bases). The CDR3 is made up of 18 amino acids. From germline, CDR1 is SEHNR and CDR2 FQNEAQ (reference sequence). V was pared by 4 bases and J by 2 bases, with 18 bases between. The CDR3 loop is CASSYPRGKGAGANVLTF. DNA of the CDR3: TGTGCCAGCAGCTACCCCCGGGGGAAGGGTGCTGGGGCCAACGTCCTGACTTTC.

This clone came up once. The chain uses TRBV28 and TRBJ2-6, with D possibly TRBD2 on 6 matching bases. Germline CDR1 is MDHEN and CDR2 is SYDVKM. V was pared by 2 bases and J by 0 bases, with 14 bases between. The length of the CDR3 is 18 residues. CDR3 sequence (DNA): TGTGCCAGCAGTTTAGGGGGGTATCTCAGCTCTGGGGCCAACGTCCTGACTTTC. As protein: CASSLGGYLSSGANVLTF. Full variable domain (missing parts from reference TRBV28 and TRBJ2-6): DVKVTQSSRYLVKRTGEKVFLECVQDMDHENMFWYRQDPGLGLRLIYFSYDVKMKEKGDIPEGYSVSREKKERFSLILESASTNQTSMYLCASSLGGYLSSGANVLTFGAGSRLTVL.

The V and J genes are TRBV7-9 and TRBJ2-6, with TRBD1 matching 7 bases. V lost 5 bases to trimming and J lost 4 bases; unmatched junction nucleotides: 5. The germline V gene encodes CDR1 SEHNR and CDR2 FQNEAQ (reference sequence). CDR3 length: 15 residues. The CDR3 sequence is CASSPTGAGANVLTF. The CDR3 DNA reads as TGTGCCAGCAGCCCTACAGGGGCCGGGGCCAACGTCCTGACTTTC.

The chain is built from TRBV2 and TRBJ1-4; tentatively, D is TRBD1 (5 bases). Germline V gene data show CDR1 as SNHLY and CDR2 as FYNNEI. V was trimmed by 7 bases and J by 5 bases, leaving 14 bases between them. The CDR3 consists of 14 residues. The CDR3 DNA is TGTGCCAGCATGTCTGGGGGGGAGAATGAAAAACTGTTTTTT. Its translation: CASMSGGENEKLFF.

This chain links TRBV10-3 with TRBJ1-5; D gene uncertain. The CDR3 is 13 residues long. Germline CDR1 is ENHRY and CDR2 is SYGVKD. Trimming stripped 0 bases from V and 5 bases from J, with 5 bases between. The CDR3 sequence: CAISESADQPQHF. In DNA, the CDR3 is TGTGCCATCAGTGAGTCAGCCGATCAGCCCCAGCATTTT.